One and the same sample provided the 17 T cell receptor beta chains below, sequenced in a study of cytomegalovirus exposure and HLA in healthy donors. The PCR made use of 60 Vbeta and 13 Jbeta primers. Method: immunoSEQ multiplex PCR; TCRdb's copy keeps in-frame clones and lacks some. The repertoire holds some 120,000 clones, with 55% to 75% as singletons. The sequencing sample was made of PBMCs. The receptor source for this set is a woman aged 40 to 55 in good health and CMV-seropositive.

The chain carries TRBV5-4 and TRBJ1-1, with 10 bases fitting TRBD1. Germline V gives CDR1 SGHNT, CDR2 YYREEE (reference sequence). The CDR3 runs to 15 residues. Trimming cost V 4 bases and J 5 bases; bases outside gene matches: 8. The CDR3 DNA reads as TGTGCCAGCAGCCGTCCCGGGACAGGGGAGACTGAAGCTTTCTTT. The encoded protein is CASSRPGTGETEAFF. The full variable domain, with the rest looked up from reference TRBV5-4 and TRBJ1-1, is ETGVTQSPTHLIKTRGQQVTLRCSSQSGHNTVSWYQQALGQGPQFIFQYYREEENGRGNFPPRFSGLQFPNYSSELNVNALELDDSALYLCASSRPGTGETEAFFGQGTRLTVV.

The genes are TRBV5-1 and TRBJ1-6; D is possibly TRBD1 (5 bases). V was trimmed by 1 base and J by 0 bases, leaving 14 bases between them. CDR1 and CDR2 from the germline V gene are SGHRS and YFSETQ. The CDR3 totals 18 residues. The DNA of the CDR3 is TGCGCCAGCAGCTTGCGTCCGGGAGACAGCTCCTATAATTCACCCCTCCACTTT. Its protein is CASSLRPGDSSYNSPLHF.

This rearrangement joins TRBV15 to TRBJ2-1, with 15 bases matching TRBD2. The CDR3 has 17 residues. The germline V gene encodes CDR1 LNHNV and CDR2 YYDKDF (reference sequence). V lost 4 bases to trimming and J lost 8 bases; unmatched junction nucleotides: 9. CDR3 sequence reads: CATSKGTSGRKGHEQFF. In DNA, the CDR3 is TGTGCCACCAGCAAAGGGACTAGCGGGAGGAAGGGACATGAGCAGTTCTTC.

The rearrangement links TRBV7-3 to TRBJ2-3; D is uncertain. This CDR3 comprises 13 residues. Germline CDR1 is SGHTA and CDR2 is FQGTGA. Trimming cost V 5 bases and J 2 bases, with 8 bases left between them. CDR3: CASSRVFTDTQYF. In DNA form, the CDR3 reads TGTGCCAGCAGCCGGGTATTCACAGATACGCAGTATTTT.

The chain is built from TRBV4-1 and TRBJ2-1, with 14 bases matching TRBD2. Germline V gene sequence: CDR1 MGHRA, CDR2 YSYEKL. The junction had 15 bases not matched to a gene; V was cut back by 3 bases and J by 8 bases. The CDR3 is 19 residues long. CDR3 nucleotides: TGCGCCAGCAGCCAGACGATCGTGGGACTAGCGGGAGTTAGGGATGAGCAGTTCTTC. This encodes CASSQTIVGLAGVRDEQFF.

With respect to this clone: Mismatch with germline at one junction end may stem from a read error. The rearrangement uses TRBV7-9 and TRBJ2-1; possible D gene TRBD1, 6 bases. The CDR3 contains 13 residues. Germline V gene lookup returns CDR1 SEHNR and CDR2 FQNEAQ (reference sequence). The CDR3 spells CSSSLNRDGEQFF. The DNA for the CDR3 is TGTTCCAGCAGCTTAAACAGGGACGGTGAGCAGTTCTTC.

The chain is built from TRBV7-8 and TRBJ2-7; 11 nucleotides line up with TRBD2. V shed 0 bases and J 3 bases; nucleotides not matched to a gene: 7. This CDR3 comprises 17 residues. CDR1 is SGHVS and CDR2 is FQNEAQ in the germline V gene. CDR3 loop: CASSLAMTSGNLYEQYF. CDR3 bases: TGTGCCAGCAGCTTAGCGATGACTAGCGGGAACCTCTACGAGCAGTACTTC.

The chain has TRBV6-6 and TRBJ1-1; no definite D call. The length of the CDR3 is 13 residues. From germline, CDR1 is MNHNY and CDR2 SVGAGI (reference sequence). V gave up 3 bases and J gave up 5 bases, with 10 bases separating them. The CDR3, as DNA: TGTGCCAGCAGTTATGGGAGTGGGACTGAAGCTTTCTTT. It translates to CASSYGSGTEAFF.

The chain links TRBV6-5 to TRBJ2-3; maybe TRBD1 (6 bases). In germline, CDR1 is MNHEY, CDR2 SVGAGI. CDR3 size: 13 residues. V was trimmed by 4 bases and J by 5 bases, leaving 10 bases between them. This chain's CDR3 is CASSSFRGDTQYF. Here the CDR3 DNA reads TGTGCCAGCAGTTCTTTCAGGGGAGATACGCAGTATTTT.

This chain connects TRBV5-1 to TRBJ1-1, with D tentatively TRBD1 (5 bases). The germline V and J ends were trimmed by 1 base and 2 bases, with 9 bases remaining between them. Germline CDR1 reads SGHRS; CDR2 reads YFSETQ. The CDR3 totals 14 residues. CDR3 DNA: TGCGCCAGCAGCTTGTGGGGGACTAACACTGAAGCTTTCTTT. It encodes CASSLWGTNTEAFF.

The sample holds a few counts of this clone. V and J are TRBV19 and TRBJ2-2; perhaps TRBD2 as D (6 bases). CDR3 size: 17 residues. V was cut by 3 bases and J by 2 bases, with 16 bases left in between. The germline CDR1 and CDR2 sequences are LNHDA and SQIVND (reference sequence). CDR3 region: CASSMVGFGLNTGELFF. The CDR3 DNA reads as TGTGCCAGTAGTATGGTGGGGTTCGGACTAAACACCGGGGAGCTGTTTTTT.

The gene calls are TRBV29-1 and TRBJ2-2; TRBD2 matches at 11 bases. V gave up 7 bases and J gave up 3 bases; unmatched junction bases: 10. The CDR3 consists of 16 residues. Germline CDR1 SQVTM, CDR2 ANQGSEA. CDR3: CSAEMGSGRDTGELFF. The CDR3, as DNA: TGCAGCGCCGAGATGGGTAGCGGGAGGGACACCGGGGAGCTGTTTTTT.

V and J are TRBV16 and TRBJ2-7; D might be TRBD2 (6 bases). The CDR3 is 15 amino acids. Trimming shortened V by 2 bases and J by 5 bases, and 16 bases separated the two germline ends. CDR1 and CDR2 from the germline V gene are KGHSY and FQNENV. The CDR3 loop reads CASSQPGSMGNEQYF. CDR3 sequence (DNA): TGTGCCAGCAGCCAACCCGGGAGCATGGGGAACGAGCAGTACTTC.

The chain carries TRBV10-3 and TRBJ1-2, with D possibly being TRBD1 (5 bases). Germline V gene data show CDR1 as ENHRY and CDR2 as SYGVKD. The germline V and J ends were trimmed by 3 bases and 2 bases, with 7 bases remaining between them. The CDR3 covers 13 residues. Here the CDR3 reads CAISDGGNYGYTF. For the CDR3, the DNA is TGTGCCATCAGTGACGGGGGGAACTATGGCTACACCTTC.

In nucleotides, the CDR3 is TGCGCCAGCAGCTTGACAGGGTGGATGGTCACTGAAGCTTTCTTT. Translated: CASSLTGWMVTEAFF. The rearrangement joins TRBV5-1 to TRBJ1-1, with D perhaps TRBD1 (6 bases). The germline V gene encodes CDR1 SGHRS and CDR2 YFSETQ. V lost 1 base to trimming and J lost 4 bases, with 14 bases between them. This CDR3 has 15 residues.

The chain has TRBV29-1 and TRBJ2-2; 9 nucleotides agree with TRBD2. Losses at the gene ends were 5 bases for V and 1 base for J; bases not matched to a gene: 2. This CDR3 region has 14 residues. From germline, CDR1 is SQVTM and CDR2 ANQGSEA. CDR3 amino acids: CSVRTSENTGELFF. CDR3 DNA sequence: TGCAGCGTTAGGACTAGCGAGAACACCGGGGAGCTGTTTTTT.

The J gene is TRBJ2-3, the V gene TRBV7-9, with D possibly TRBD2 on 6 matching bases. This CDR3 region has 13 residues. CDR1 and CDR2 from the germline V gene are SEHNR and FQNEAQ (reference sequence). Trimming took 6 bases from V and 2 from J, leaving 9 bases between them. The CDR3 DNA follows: TGTGCCAGCAGGGGGACTCCCACAGATACGCAGTATTTT. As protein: CASRGTPTDTQYF. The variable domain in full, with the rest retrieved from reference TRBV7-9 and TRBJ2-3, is DTGVSQNPRHKITKRGQNVTFRCDPISEHNRLYWYRQTLGQGPEFLTYFQNEAQLEKSRLLSDRFSAERPKGSFSTLEIQRTEQGDSAMYLCASRGTPTDTQYFGPGTRLTVL.